A selection of T cell receptor beta chains follows, all from one sample in a study of tumor and adjacent non-tumor tissue in lung cancer. From the multiplex PCR reads, TCRdb called clonotypes with MiXCR, one entry per CDR3 protein. The sample holds approximately 90,000 distinct CDR3 sequences; around 57% are singletons and the top ten take about 16%. Sequencing input: lung tumor tissue. The receptor set was obtained from a man between 65 and 80 years old with non-small cell lung cancer. Each CDR3 is given with its conserved first and last residue. D genes are given only for firm matches. Clone size, where shown, is once, few, many, or a class for clones that have expanded.

V gene	J gene	D gene	clone size	CDR3 protein	CDR3 DNA
TRBV28	TRBJ2-3	.	medium-sized	CASSRASTDTQYF	TGTGCCAGCAGCAGGGCAAGCACAGATACGCAGTATTTT
TRBV15	TRBJ2-5	TRBD1	.	CATSPRQGETQYF	TGTGCCACCAGCCCTCGACAGGGTGAGACCCAGTACTTC
TRBV4-1	TRBJ1-2	TRBD1	.	CVSSRETGNYGYTF	TGCGTCAGCAGCCGCGAGACAGGGAACTATGGCTACACCTTC
TRBV4-1	TRBJ2-5	.	many	CASSPQRGSETQYF	TGCGCCAGCAGCCCTCAACGGGGGTCAGAGACCCAGTACTTC
TRBV6-1	TRBJ2-3	TRBD2	.	CARSGGQAGGDTQYF	TGTGCCAGAAGTGGAGGACAAGCGGGAGGAGATACGCAGTATTTT
TRBV10-2	TRBJ1-6	TRBD1	.	CISDPEPGQIDSPHHF	TGCATCAGCGACCCCGAGCCGGGACAGATAGATTCACCCCACCACTTT
TRBV28	TRBJ2-7	TRBD1	few	CASSRLGQGGYEQYF	TGTGCCAGCAGCCGCCTAGGACAGGGGGGCTACGAGCAGTACTTC
TRBV6-5	TRBJ2-6	.	few	CASSYGGSGANVLTF	TGTGCCAGCAGTTACGGCGGATCTGGGGCCAACGTCCTGACTTTC
TRBV11-2	TRBJ2-2	.	.	CASSPEAVAVGELFF	TGTGCCAGTAGCCCAGAAGCGGTTGCGGTCGGGGAGCTGTTTTTT
TRBV11-2	TRBJ2-3	TRBD2	.	CASSLWTAARGAEIREYF	TGTGCTAGCAGCTTATGGACCGCGGCGCGGGGGGCTGAGATACGGGAGTATTTT
TRBV6-1	TRBJ1-5	.	.	CANSVEQNQPQHF	TGTGCCAACAGTGTGGAACAGAATCAGCCCCAGCATTTT
TRBV29-1	TRBJ2-1	.	many	CSTPGQRGEQFF	TGCAGCACCCCGGGGCAGCGAGGTGAGCAGTTCTTC
TRBV11-2	TRBJ2-1	.	.	CASSLRPGGNEQFF	TGTGCCAGCAGCTTACGACCGGGTGGGAATGAGCAGTTCTTC
TRBV11-2	TRBJ2-2	.	.	CASSFAGSTGELFF	TGTGCCAGCAGCTTCGCGGGGTCCACCGGGGAGCTGTTTTTT
TRBV14	TRBJ1-2	.	many	CASSPRRNYGYTF	TGTGCCAGCAGTCCGCGGCGAAACTATGGCTACACCTTC
TRBV29-1	TRBJ2-2	TRBD1	.	CSVWTGQAGELSF	TGCAGCGTATGGACAGGGCAGGCCGGGGAGCTGTCTTTT
TRBV5-6	TRBJ1-5	.	many	CASSSATGSSGQPQHF	TGTGCCAGCAGCTCCGCCACCGGGTCCTCCGGTCAGCCCCAGCATTTT
TRBV29-1	TRBJ2-1	.	.	CSLGHIYNEQFF	TGCAGCCTGGGACATATCTACAATGAGCAGTTCTTC
TRBV5-5	TRBJ2-7	.	few	CASSLAPQPGSYDEQYF	TGTGCCAGCAGCTTGGCTCCCCAGCCGGGCTCCTATGACGAGCAGTACTTC
TRBV28	TRBJ2-1	.	many	CASRLRQYNEQFF	TGTGCCAGCAGGTTACGACAGTACAATGAGCAGTTCTTC
TRBV28	TRBJ2-1	.	many	CASRGAGARDNEQFF	TGTGCCAGCAGGGGGGCAGGGGCCCGCGACAATGAGCAGTTCTTC
TRBV28	TRBJ2-7	.	.	CANSGPFERYF	TGTGCCAACTCTGGGCCATTCGAGCGGTACTTC
TRBV29-1	TRBJ2-3	.	once	CSVALWRSQDTQYF	TGCAGCGTTGCCCTCTGGAGGAGCCAAGATACGCAGTATTTC
TRBV4-1	TRBJ1-6	.	once	CASSQDQWPDSSLHF	TGCGCCAGTAGCCAAGATCAGTGGCCCGATTCATCCCTCCACTTT
TRBV11-3	TRBJ2-1	TRBD2	.	CARSLIAGVNNEQFF	TGTGCCAGGAGTCTTATAGCGGGGGTTAACAATGAGCAGTTCTTC
TRBV7-8	TRBJ1-2	.	many	CASSPTGPLGYTF	TGTGCCAGCAGCCCCACAGGACCCTTGGGCTACACCTTC
TRBV11-2	TRBJ2-7	.	.	CASSLDPVHEQYF	TGTGCCAGCAGCTTAGATCCAGTGCACGAGCAGTATTTC
TRBV11-2	TRBJ2-7	.	.	CASSLDAIRGYEQYF	TGTGCCAGCAGCTTAGATGCCATAAGGGGCTACGAGCAATACTTC
TRBV12-3/TRBV12-4	TRBJ2-1	TRBD2	few	CASSSQRLAGGFFSYNEQFF	TGTGCCAGCAGTTCCCAGAGACTAGCGGGGGGATTCTTCTCCTACAATGAGCAGTTCTTC
TRBV6-5	TRBJ2-5	TRBD1	.	CASGYRGQSRETQYF	TGTGCCAGCGGTTACAGGGGACAATCCCGAGAGACCCAGTACTTC
TRBV12-3/TRBV12-4	TRBJ1-3	TRBD1	.	CDSSLGTDSSTIYF	TGTGACAGCAGTTTGGGGACAGACTCAAGTACCATATATTTT
TRBV10-2	TRBJ2-3	.	.	CASSQGSGVRTDAQYF	TGCGCCAGCAGTCAAGGTTCAGGGGTCCGCACAGATGCGCAGTATTTT
TRBV5-6	TRBJ1-4	TRBD1	many	CASSSTGVGEKLFF	TGTGCCAGCAGCTCGACAGGGGTAGGGGAAAAACTGTTTTTT
TRBV6-6	TRBJ2-7	TRBD2	many	CASGGRPGTSGYEQYF	TGTGCCAGCGGGGGTCGGCCCGGGACTAGCGGATACGAGCAGTACTTC
TRBV4-1	TRBJ1-2	.	.	CTSSQHRPGGGYTF	TGTACGAGCAGCCAACATCGGCCGGGCGGAGGCTACACCTTC
TRBV5-1	TRBJ2-1	TRBD2	.	CASSFGGLAGVSAVNEPLF	TGCGCCAGCAGCTTCGGGGGACTAGCGGGAGTAAGTGCGGTAAATGAGCCGCTCTTC
TRBV6-2/TRBV6-3	TRBJ2-2	TRBD1	many	CASSYRDRGVGELFF	TGTGCCAGCAGTTACCGGGACAGGGGAGTCGGGGAGCTGTTTTTT
TRBV2	TRBJ2-5	TRBD2	.	CASRAGTSLQTQYF	TGTGCCAGCAGGGCCGGGACTAGTTTGCAGACCCAGTACTTC
TRBV12-3/TRBV12-4	TRBJ2-3	.	.	CASSLGADTHYF	TGTGCCAGCAGTTTGGGGGCAGATACGCACTATTTT
TRBV6-6	TRBJ2-7	.	many	CASSPASAQGGRPYEQYF	TGTGCCAGCAGCCCGGCGTCTGCCCAAGGGGGACGCCCCTACGAGCAGTACTTC
TRBV18	TRBJ2-3	.	.	CASSPPVADTQYF	TGTGCCAGCTCACCACCGGTGGCAGATACGCAGTATTTT
TRBV4-2	TRBJ1-4	.	.	CASSQATVEGLFF	TGTGCCAGCAGCCAAGCGACGGTGGAGGGACTGTTTTTT
TRBV7-2	TRBJ1-1	.	.	CACSRVRGATEAFF	TGTGCCTGCAGCCGTGTACGAGGGGCGACCGAAGCTTTCTTT
TRBV5-5	TRBJ2-1	.	many	CASSFGPDGAYNEQFF	TGTGCCAGCAGCTTTGGTCCAGACGGAGCCTACAATGAGCAGTTCTTC
TRBV28	TRBJ2-7	.	.	CASSRGQSYEQYF	TGTGCCAGCAGCCGGGGGCAGTCCTACGAGCAGTACTTC
TRBV4-2	TRBJ2-1	.	.	CASSQEGTCGSGGQFF	TGTGCCAGCAGTCAAGAAGGGACTTGCGGGAGTGGGGGCCAGTTCTTC
TRBV5-6	TRBJ1-1	.	.	CASSIGNGGITEAFF	TGTGCCAGCAGCATTGGGAATGGCGGTATCACTGAAGCTTTCTTT
TRBV20-1	TRBJ2-2	TRBD1	many	CSARVVPDRGEQTGELFF	TGCAGTGCTAGAGTGGTTCCGGACAGGGGCGAACAAACCGGGGAGCTGTTTTTT
TRBV11-1	TRBJ2-7	.	medium-sized	CASRGTAHEQYF	TGTGCCAGCCGCGGGACAGCTCACGAGCAGTACTTC
TRBV30	TRBJ2-3	.	.	CAWRPTGDTDTQYF	TGTGCCTGGAGGCCCACGGGGGACACAGATACGCAGTATTTT
TRBV20-1	TRBJ1-5	.	many	CSARDQSRLQPQHF	TGCAGTGCTAGAGATCAAAGCCGGTTGCAGCCCCAGCATTTT
TRBV7-9	TRBJ2-7	.	.	CASSLTVGVSYEQYF	TGTGCCAGCAGCTTAACAGTGGGCGTCTCCTACGAGCAGTACTTC
TRBV4-1	TRBJ2-1	TRBD2	many	CASSQDFSLAGGDEQFF	TGCGCCAGCAGCCAAGATTTTAGTTTAGCGGGGGGTGATGAGCAGTTCTTC